This TCR beta chain comes out of a study of blood T cells in healthy people across ages. Findings and caveats of the study: In older individuals, TCR beta diversity per million T cells was lower, falling roughly linearly with age.

Then a second PCR, running roughly 6 to 11 cycles, was carried out with a sample-barcoded 5' primer and a J-beta primer mix. MiXCR was run by TCRdb on the 5' RACE reads, yielding one entry per CDR3 protein. The sample shows 2 million or so distinct CDR3 sequences, roughly 52% of them seen only once. Deletions cut 2 bases from V and 4 bases from J, with 15 bases between. CDR3 length equals 16 residues. The V gene's germline CDR1 is MNHEY and CDR2 SVGEGT. In regard to this clonotype: Its antigen is as yet unknown.

The clonotype comes from a middle-aged woman in good health. The chain employs TRBV6-2 or TRBV6-3 and TRBJ1-5, with D unresolved. The specimen sequenced was blood. The DNA of the CDR3 is TGTGCCAGCAGTTACAGGGCGTCGGCTCTAAATCAGCCCCAGCATTTT. Amino acid sequence: CASSYRASALNQPQHF.